The next 17 T cell receptor beta chains were all read from a single sample in a study of OX40 agonist ivuxolimab in advanced cancers. The repertoire was sequenced with immunoSEQ multiplex PCR; TCRdb's copy has only in-frame clones and lacks some. The repertoire holds about 76,000 clones, approximately 83% seen once, with roughly 5.5% in the top ten. The sequencing used CD4+ or CD8+ T cells sorted from blood, collected in a trial of the OX40 agonist ivuxolimab. These receptors originate from an adult with an advanced solid tumor such as melanoma, head and neck, liver or kidney cancer.

The chain recombines TRBV7-2 with TRBJ1-5; a weak D match, TRBD1 (5 bases). The CDR3 extends over 13 amino acids. The germline gives CDR1 SGHTA, CDR2 FQGNSA. V lost 4 bases to trimming and J lost 10 bases, with 14 bases between them. CDR3 sequence reads: CASSSVRDQPQHF. CDR3 sequence (DNA): TGTGCCAGCAGCTCCGTCCGGGACCAACCCCAGCATTTT.

The chain is built from TRBV11-3 and TRBJ2-1; TRBD2 is a possible D gene (5 bases). V was cut by 3 bases and J by 3 bases, with 9 bases left in between. The V gene's germline CDR1 is SGHNT and CDR2 YENEEA. This CDR3 is built from 14 residues. DNA of the CDR3: TGTGCCAGCAGCTTGGTAGCGCTCTACAATGAGCAGTTCTTC. Translated: CASSLVALYNEQFF.

The rearrangement links TRBV7-9 to TRBJ2-5; TRBD2 is a possible D gene (7 bases). V was clipped by 5 bases and J by 13 bases, with 26 bases between them. The CDR3 is 15 residues long. Germline assignment: CDR1 SEHNR and CDR2 FQNEAQ (reference sequence). The DNA of the CDR3 is TGTGCCAGCAGCCCTCTCGCGGGCGGGGGCCAAGAGCTGTACTTC. The encoded protein is CASSPLAGGGQELYF.

This chain connects TRBV14 to TRBJ1-2, with no clear D. The germline gives CDR1 SGHDN, CDR2 FVKESK. The V and J ends lost 4 bases and 8 bases respectively, with 14 bases between them. The CDR3 runs to 13 residues. The DNA of the CDR3 is TGTGCCAGCAGCCTGGGCAACTCTGGAGGCTACACCTTC. The encoded protein is CASSLGNSGGYTF.

Comment on this clone: Distinct nucleotide sequences in the sample also encode this CDR3. The V gene is TRBV11-2, the J gene TRBJ1-4; D is ambiguous. V shed 5 bases and J shed 8 bases, with 9 bases lying between them. This CDR3 is 12 amino acids long. Germline V gene lookup returns CDR1 SGHAT and CDR2 FQNNGV. CDR3 amino acids: CASSDTVEKLFF. The DNA of the CDR3 is TGTGCCAGCAGCGACACGGTGGAAAAACTGTTTTTT.

The chain combines TRBV7-2 with TRBJ1-1; 7 bases align to TRBD1. The CDR3 consists of 15 residues. V lost 3 bases to trimming and J lost 2 bases; unmatched junction nucleotides: 6. Germline CDR1 is SGHTA and CDR2 is FQGNSA. The CDR3 DNA reads TGTGCCAGCAGCTTCCCCGGGACAGCTAACACTGAAGCTTTCTTT. Translation: CASSFPGTANTEAFF.

In regard to this clone: The junction and the germline gene differ at one end; a read error may be behind it. V and J are TRBV4-3 and TRBJ2-1; TRBD2 matches 9 bases. Germline CDR1 LGHNA, CDR2 YSLEER. This CDR3 comprises 16 residues. CDR3 DNA: TGCGCCAGCAGCCAAGAGGCGGGGGGGCCCTATAATGAGCAGTTCTTC. Amino acid sequence: CASSQEAGGPYNEQFF.

V usage is TRBV6-4 and J usage is TRBJ2-3, with D hard to call. The CDR3 extends over 13 amino acids. In germline, CDR1 is MRHNA, CDR2 SNTAGT. Deletions cut 4 bases from V and 8 bases from J, with 13 bases between. The DNA for the CDR3 is TGTGCCAGCAGTGTACCGGACCGCGGTACGCAGTATTTT. Translated: CASSVPDRGTQYF.

This chain uses TRBV6-1 with TRBJ1-1; D not certain. CDR3 length: 13 amino acids. CDR1 and CDR2 (germline): MNHNS, SASEGT. Trimming pared 11 bases from V and 2 bases from J, leaving 15 bases between. The CDR3 region has the DNA TGTGCCGTCGGGCGTTCCGGAAACACTGAAGCTTTCTTT. Translating gives CAVGRSGNTEAFF.

The table lists this clone with a few counts. The chain employs TRBV6-6 and TRBJ1-1, with D possibly matching TRBD1 (5 bases). This CDR3 comprises 15 residues. In germline, CDR1 is MNHNY, CDR2 SVGAGI (reference sequence). V lost 5 bases and J lost 2, with 15 bases in between. CDR3 sequence (DNA): TGTGCCAGCAGTGGTGGGACGGAGCATAACACTGAAGCTTTCTTT. Residues: CASSGGTEHNTEAFF.

This chain joins TRBV7-6 and TRBJ1-1, with D possibly being TRBD1 (5 bases). In germline, CDR1 is SGHVS, CDR2 FNYEAQ. With 1 base removed from V and 5 bases from J, the gap between germline ends came to 11 bases. This CDR3 is built from 14 residues. In nucleotides, the CDR3 is TGTGCCAGCAGCTTAGATGTGGGGCGAACTGAAGCTTTCTTT. It yields the protein CASSLDVGRTEAFF. The full variable domain, its missing parts supplied by reference TRBV7-6 and TRBJ1-1, is GAGVSQSPRYKVTKRGQDVALRCDPISGHVSLYWYRQALGQGPEFLTYFNYEAQQDKSGLPNDRFSAERPEGSISTLTIQRTEQRDSAMYRCASSLDVGRTEAFFGQGTRLTVV.

The V call is TRBV28, the J call TRBJ2-7, with D perhaps matching TRBD1 (5 bases). Germline CDR1 MDHEN, CDR2 SYDVKM. This CDR3 is 15 amino acids long. Between the trimmed V and J ends, which lost 4 bases and 0 bases, there was a span of 13 bases. CDR3 sequence reads: CASSYRTPASYEQYF. The CDR3 DNA reads as TGTGCCAGCAGTTACAGGACACCGGCCTCCTACGAGCAGTACTTC.

V usage is TRBV29-1 and J usage is TRBJ2-1; D remains unclear. Trimming removed 7 bases at V and 2 bases at J, with 12 bases between. Germline values: CDR1 SQVTM, CDR2 ANQGSEA. The CDR3 length is 13 residues. CDR3 sequence: CSAGTEAYNEQFF. CDR3 DNA sequence: TGCAGCGCCGGCACTGAGGCCTACAATGAGCAGTTCTTC.

The chain couples TRBV19 to TRBJ2-1, with TRBD2 as a possible D gene (5 bases). The V end was cut by 5 bases, the J end by 1 base, with 9 bases between. Germline values: CDR1 LNHDA, CDR2 SQIVND (reference sequence). CDR3 size: 14 residues. The CDR3 reads CASSRTGSYNEQFF. The CDR3 coding sequence is TGTGCCAGTAGTCGGACTGGATCCTACAATGAGCAGTTCTTC.

In DNA, the CDR3 is TGTGCCAGCAGAGGGGACCAGCCCCAGCATTTT. Encoded protein: CASRGDQPQHF. The rearrangement joins TRBV2 to TRBJ1-5; D is perhaps TRBD1 (5 bases). Trimming pared 6 bases from V and 7 bases from J, leaving 7 bases between. The CDR3 spans 11 residues. Germline CDR1 SNHLY, CDR2 FYNNEI.

This chain uses TRBV18 with TRBJ1-5, with 9 bases aligning to TRBD1. CDR3 length: 15 residues. With V trimmed by 5 bases and J by 2 bases, 4 bases remained unmatched. Germline V gene lookup returns CDR1 KGHSH and CDR2 LQKENI. CDR3 sequence reads: CASSYRDRGNQPQHF. CDR3 nucleotide sequence: TGTGCCAGCTCATACCGGGACAGGGGCAATCAGCCCCAGCATTTT. Drawing the rest from reference TRBV18 and TRBJ1-5, the complete variable domain is NAGVMQNPRHLVRRRGQEARLRCSPMKGHSHVYWYRQLPEEGLKFMVYLQKENIIDESGMPKERFSAEFPKEGPSILRIQQVVRGDSAAYFCASSYRDRGNQPQHFGDGTRLSIL.

This clone was recorded only once. The V gene is TRBV7-3, the J gene TRBJ1-2; 8 bases match TRBD1. Germline loops: CDR1 SGHTA, CDR2 FQGTGA. Trimming removed 5 bases from V and 1 base from J; junction bases left unmatched: 12. CDR3 length equals 17 residues. The CDR3 region is CASSQLFRTGSNYGYTF. The CDR3, as DNA: TGTGCCAGCAGCCAGTTATTCCGGACAGGGAGTAACTATGGCTACACCTTC.